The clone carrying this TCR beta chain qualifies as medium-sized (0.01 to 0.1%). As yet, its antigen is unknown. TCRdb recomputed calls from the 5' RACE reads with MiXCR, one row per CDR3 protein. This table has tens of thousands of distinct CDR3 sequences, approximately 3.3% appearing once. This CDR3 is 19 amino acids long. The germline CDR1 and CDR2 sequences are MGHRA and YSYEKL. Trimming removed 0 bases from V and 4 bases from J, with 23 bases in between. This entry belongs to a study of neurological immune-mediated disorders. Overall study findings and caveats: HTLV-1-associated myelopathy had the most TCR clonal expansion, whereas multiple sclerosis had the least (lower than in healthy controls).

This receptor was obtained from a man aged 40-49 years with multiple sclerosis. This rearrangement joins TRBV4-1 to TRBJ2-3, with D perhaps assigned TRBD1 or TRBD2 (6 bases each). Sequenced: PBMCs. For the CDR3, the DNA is TGCGCCAGCAGCCAAGATCGGGGGCTCGTGTTACGGGTTGCAGATACGCAGTATTTT. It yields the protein CASSQDRGLVLRVADTQYF.